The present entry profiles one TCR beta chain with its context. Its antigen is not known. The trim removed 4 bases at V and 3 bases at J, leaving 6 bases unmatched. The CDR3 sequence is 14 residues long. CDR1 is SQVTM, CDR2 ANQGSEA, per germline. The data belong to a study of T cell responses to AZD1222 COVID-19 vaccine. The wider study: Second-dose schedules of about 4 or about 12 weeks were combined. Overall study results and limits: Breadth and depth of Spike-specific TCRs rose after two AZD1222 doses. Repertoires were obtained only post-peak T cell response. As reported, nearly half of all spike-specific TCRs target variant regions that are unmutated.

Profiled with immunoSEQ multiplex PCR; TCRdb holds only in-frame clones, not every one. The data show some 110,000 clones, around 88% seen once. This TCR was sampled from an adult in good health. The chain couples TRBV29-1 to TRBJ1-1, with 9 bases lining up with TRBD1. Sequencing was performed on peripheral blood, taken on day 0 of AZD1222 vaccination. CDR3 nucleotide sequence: TGCAGCGTTGGGGGGACAGGGCTATACACTGAAGCTTTCTTT. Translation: CSVGGTGLYTEAFF.